This TCR beta chain was captured in a study of blood T cell repertoires in COVID-19. Across the whole study: Researchers got acute and convalescent COVID-19 samples from the United States, Italy and Spain.

Some clones are missing from TCRdb's copy, which holds only in-frame ones; the method was immunoSEQ multiplex PCR. This sample has approximately 290,000 clones, with 70% to 90% found just once. In Seattle, patients joined the study during active infection and were tracked longitudinally. V was pared by 1 base and J by 2 bases, with 12 bases between. The CDR3 loop spans 15 amino acids. Germline lookup yields CDR1 LGHDT and CDR2 YNNKEL (reference sequence). Sequencing was performed on peripheral blood. The sequence derives from a human donor with COVID-19, enrolled during active disease. The donor label of this sample is uncertain. V is TRBV3-1 (or the pseudogene TRBV3-2) and J is TRBJ2-7; perhaps TRBD2 as D (6 bases). The CDR3 DNA reads as TGTGCCAGCAGCCAAGCTAGCGCAAGTCCCTACGAGCAGTACTTC. Protein: CASSQASASPYEQYF.